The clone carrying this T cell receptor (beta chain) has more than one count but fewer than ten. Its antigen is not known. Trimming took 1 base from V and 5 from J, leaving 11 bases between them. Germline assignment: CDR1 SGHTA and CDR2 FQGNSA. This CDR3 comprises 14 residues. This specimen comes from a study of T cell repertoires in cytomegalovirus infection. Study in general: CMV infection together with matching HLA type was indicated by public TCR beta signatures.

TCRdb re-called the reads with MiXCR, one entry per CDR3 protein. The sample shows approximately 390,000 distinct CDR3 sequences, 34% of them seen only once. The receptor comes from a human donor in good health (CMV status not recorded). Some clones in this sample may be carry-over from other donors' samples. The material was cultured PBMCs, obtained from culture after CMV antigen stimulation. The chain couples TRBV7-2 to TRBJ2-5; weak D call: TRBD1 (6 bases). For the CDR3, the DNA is TGTGCCAGCAGCTTAGAATCTAGGGGGGAGACCCAGTACTTC. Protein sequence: CASSLESRGETQYF.